This TCR beta chain emerged from a study of blood T cell repertoires in COVID-19. About the study: Whether acute or convalescent, the COVID-19 samples came from the United States, Italy and Spain. T cells, B-cell-depleted T cells, or PBMCs provided the cDNA or gDNA that served as material.

V was clipped by 2 bases and J by 0 bases, with 5 bases between them. The CDR3 spans 15 residues. The V gene's germline CDR1 is MDHEN and CDR2 SYDVKM. Authors' processing steps: Reference gene primer amplification yielded estimated nucleated cell counts. TCRdb's table, derived via immunoSEQ multiplex PCR, lists solely in-frame clones and lacks some. From that table come the V and J calls and clone size; the DNA was used to work out D and trimming. The repertoire holds about 200,000 clones, with roughly four fifths as singletons. The material sequenced was peripheral blood. This TCR derives from a man in his forties or fifties who had recovered from COVID-19. The chain has TRBV28 and TRBJ2-6; D is uncertain. The CDR3 is CASSLLSSGANVLTF. The CDR3 DNA reads TGTGCCAGCAGTTTACTGAGCTCTGGGGCCAACGTCCTGACTTTC.